This entry lists 10 T cell receptor beta chains sequenced from one sample in a study of shared clonotypes between healthy human individuals. Libraries were prepared by immunoSEQ multiplex PCR; TCRdb keeps only in-frame clonotypes and omits some of them. The sample has under 650,000 clones; 90% to 97% are singletons. The specimen sequenced was naive CD4+ T cells sorted from blood. As for subset: CD45RA+ positively selected. These receptors were taken from a woman aged 30 to 39 in good health.

A remark on this clone: An end of the junction does not agree with germline; a read error may underlie this. The chain employs TRBV6-4 and TRBJ2-7; D remains unclear. CDR1 and CDR2 (germline): MRHNA, SNTAGT. This CDR3 spans 16 amino acids. The CDR3 DNA follows: TGTGCCAGCAGTTACTCGACGGGCAGCCGCTCCTACGAGCAGTACTTC. Protein sequence: CASSYSTGSRSYEQYF.

V usage is TRBV5-8 and J usage is TRBJ1-1; D is undetermined. This CDR3 has 14 amino acids. The V gene lost 6 bases and the J gene lost 1 base, with 13 bases spanning the gap. Germline V gives CDR1 SGHTS, CDR2 YDEGEE. The CDR3 sequence is CASTPAPGNTEAFF. For the CDR3, the DNA is TGTGCCAGCACCCCAGCCCCAGGGAACACTGAAGCTTTCTTT. Combining the CDR3 with reference TRBV5-8 and TRBJ1-1 gives the whole variable domain EAGVTQSPTHLIKTRGQQATLRCSPISGHTSVYWYQQALGLGLQFLLWYDEGEERNRGNFPPRFSGRQFPNYSSELNVNALELEDSALYLCASTPAPGNTEAFFGQGTRLTVV.

The chain joins TRBV5-5 to TRBJ2-1; 9 bases fit TRBD2. Trimming at V came to 6 bases and at J to 7 bases, leaving 2 bases not matched to a gene. This CDR3 contains 12 residues. Germline V gene data show CDR1 as SGHKS and CDR2 as YYEKEE (reference sequence). For the CDR3, the DNA is TGTGCCAGCAAAACTAGCGGGAATGAGCAGTTCTTC. Translated: CASKTSGNEQFF. The whole variable domain, filled in from reference TRBV5-5 and TRBJ2-1, reads DAGVTQSPTHLIKTRGQQVTLRCSPISGHKSVSWYQQVLGQGPQFIFQYYEKEERGRGNFPDRFSARQFPNYSSELNVNALLLGDSALYLCASKTSGNEQFFGPGTRLTVL.

The J gene is TRBJ1-1, the V gene TRBV18; D is undetermined. V lost 1 base and J lost 4, with 10 bases in between. Germline V gene sequence: CDR1 KGHSH, CDR2 LQKENI. This CDR3 has 14 residues. CDR3 sequence reads: CASSPREGTTEAFF. Written as DNA, the CDR3 is TGTGCCAGCTCACCACGGGAGGGCACCACTGAAGCTTTCTTT. The complete variable domain, with remaining parts taken from reference TRBV18 and TRBJ1-1, reads NAGVMQNPRHLVRRRGQEARLRCSPMKGHSHVYWYRQLPEEGLKFMVYLQKENIIDESGMPKERFSAEFPKEGPSILRIQQVVRGDSAAYFCASSPREGTTEAFFGQGTRLTVV.

V is TRBV19 and J is TRBJ2-7, with D unresolved. The CDR3 extends over 13 amino acids. The germline V gene encodes CDR1 LNHDA and CDR2 SQIVND (reference sequence). The V gene lost 3 bases and the J gene lost 3 bases, with 9 bases spanning the gap. DNA of the CDR3: TGTGCCAGTAGTATCGGCTGGCGCTACGAGCAGTACTTC. It specifies CASSIGWRYEQYF.

J is TRBJ2-7 and V is TRBV5-1; either TRBD1 or TRBD2 may fit D (5 bases each). In germline, CDR1 is SGHRS, CDR2 YFSETQ. The CDR3 runs to 13 residues. V was shortened by 3 bases and J by 6 bases, with 13 bases between the two germline ends. This CDR3 is CASSSQVEGEQYF. CDR3 nucleotide sequence: TGCGCCAGCAGCTCACAGGTAGAGGGCGAGCAGTACTTC.

The chain joins TRBV13 to TRBJ2-1; TRBD2 matches at 10 bases. The V gene end was trimmed by 3 bases and the J gene end by 16 bases; junction bases not matched to a gene: 6. The germline V gene encodes CDR1 PRHDT and CDR2 FYEKMQ (reference sequence). This CDR3 is built from 12 residues. CDR3 nucleotides: TGTGCCAGCAGCTTGGAGCGGGAGGGCCAATTCTTC. Its protein product is CASSLEREGQFF.

The CDR3 DNA reads as TGTGCCTCAGCAAGTCCCCCCACCTCCTACGAGCAGTACTTC. Translating gives CASASPPTSYEQYF. The chain is built from TRBV28 and TRBJ2-7; no reliable D call. Trimming took 11 bases from V and 0 from J, leaving 17 bases between them. This CDR3 has 14 residues. Germline assignment: CDR1 MDHEN and CDR2 SYDVKM. Full variable domain (rest looked up from reference TRBV28 and TRBJ2-7): DVKVTQSSRYLVKRTGEKVFLECVQDMDHENMFWYRQDPGLGLRLIYFSYDVKMKEKGDIPEGYSVSREKKERFSLILESASTNQTSMYLCASASPPTSYEQYFGPGTRLTVT.

The chain is built from TRBV2 and TRBJ1-2; D is perhaps TRBD1 (6 bases). The germline V gene has CDR1 SNHLY and CDR2 FYNNEI. This CDR3 spans 14 amino acids. With 6 bases removed from V and 4 bases from J, the gap between germline ends came to 15 bases. CDR3 protein: CASRHRAGIYGYTF. The CDR3 region has the DNA TGTGCCAGCAGGCACAGGGCGGGGATCTATGGCTACACCTTC.

The chain uses TRBV5-1 and TRBJ2-1, with 11 bases matching TRBD2. CDR3 length: 17 amino acids. Germline trimming cut 4 bases from V and 4 bases from J; bases unmatched to any gene: 10. Germline V gives CDR1 SGHRS, CDR2 YFSETQ. Here the CDR3 DNA reads TGCGCCAGCAGCCCAACGACTAGCGGGGAATTATACAATGAGCAGTTCTTC. Translation gives CASSPTTSGELYNEQFF.